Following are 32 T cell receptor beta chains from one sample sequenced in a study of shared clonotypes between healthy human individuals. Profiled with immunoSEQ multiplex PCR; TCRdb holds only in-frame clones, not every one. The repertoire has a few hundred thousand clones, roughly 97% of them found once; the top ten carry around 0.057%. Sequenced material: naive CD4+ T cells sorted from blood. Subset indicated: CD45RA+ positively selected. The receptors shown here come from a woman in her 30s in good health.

The CDR3 spells CASSYSHRGLGETQYF. CDR3 nucleotide sequence: TGTGCCAGCAGTTACTCGCACAGGGGGCTCGGGGAGACCCAGTACTTC. This chain connects TRBV6-5 to TRBJ2-5, with 9 nucleotides matching TRBD1. Germline CDR1 is MNHEY and CDR2 is SVGAGI. The CDR3 is made up of 16 amino acids. Trimming at V came to 0 bases and at J to 5 bases, leaving 7 bases not matched to a gene.

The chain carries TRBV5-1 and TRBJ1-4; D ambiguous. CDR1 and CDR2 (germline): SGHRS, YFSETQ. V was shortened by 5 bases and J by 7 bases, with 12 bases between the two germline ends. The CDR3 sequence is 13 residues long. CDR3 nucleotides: TGCGCCAGCAGGGAACAGAGCCCTGAAAAACTGTTTTTT. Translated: CASREQSPEKLFF.

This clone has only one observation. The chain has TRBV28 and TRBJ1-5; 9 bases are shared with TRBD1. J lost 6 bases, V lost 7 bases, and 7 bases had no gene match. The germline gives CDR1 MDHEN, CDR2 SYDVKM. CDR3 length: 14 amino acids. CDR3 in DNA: TGTGCCAGCATACAGGGGGCGGCCCGTCAGCCCCAGCATTTT. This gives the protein CASIQGAARQPQHF.

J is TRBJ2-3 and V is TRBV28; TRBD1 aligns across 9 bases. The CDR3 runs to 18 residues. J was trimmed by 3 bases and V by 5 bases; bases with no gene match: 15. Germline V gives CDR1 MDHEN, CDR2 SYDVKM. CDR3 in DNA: TGTGCCAGCAGTGACGGACAGGGGCTGCCCATCCTGACAGATACGCAGTATTTT. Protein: CASSDGQGLPILTDTQYF.

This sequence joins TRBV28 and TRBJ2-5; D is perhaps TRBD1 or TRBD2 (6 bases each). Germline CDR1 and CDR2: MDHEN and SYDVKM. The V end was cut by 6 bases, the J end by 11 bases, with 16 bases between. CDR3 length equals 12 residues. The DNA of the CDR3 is TGTGCCAGCAGCCAAGGGGGGTCTGAGCAGTACTTC. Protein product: CASSQGGSEQYF. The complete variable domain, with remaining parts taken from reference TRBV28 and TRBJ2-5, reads DVKVTQSSRYLVKRTGEKVFLECVQDMDHENMFWYRQDPGLGLRLIYFSYDVKMKEKGDIPEGYSVSREKKERFSLILESASTNQTSMYLCASSQGGSEQYFGPGTRLLVL.

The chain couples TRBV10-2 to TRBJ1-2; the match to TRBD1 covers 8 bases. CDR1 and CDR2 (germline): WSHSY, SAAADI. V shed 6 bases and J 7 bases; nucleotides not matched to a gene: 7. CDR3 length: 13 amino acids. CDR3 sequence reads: CASRGTGNPGYTF. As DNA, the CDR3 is TGCGCCAGCAGGGGGACAGGCAATCCTGGCTACACCTTC.

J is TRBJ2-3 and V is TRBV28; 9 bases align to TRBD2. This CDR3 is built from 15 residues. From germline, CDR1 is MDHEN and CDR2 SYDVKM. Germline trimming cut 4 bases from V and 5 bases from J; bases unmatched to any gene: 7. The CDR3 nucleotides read TGTGCCAGCAGTTCTAGGCGGGAGGGGAGAGATACGCAGTATTTT. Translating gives CASSSRREGRDTQYF.

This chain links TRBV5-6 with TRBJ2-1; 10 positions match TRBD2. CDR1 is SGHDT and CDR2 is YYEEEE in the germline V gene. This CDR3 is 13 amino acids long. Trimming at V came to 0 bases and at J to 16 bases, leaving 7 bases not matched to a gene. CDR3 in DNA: TGTGCCAGCAGCTTGGGACTAGCGGGCGTTCTATTCTTC. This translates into CASSLGLAGVLFF.

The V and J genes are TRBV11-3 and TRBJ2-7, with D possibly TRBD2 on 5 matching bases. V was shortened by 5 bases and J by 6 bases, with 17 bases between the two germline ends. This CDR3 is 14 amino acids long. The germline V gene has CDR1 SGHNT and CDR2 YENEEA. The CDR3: CASSRVVGRGEQYF. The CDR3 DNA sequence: TGTGCCAGCAGCCGGGTGGTCGGCCGGGGCGAGCAGTACTTC. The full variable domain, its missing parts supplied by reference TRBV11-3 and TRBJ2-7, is EAGVVQSPRYKIIEKKQPVAFWCNPISGHNTLYWYLQNLGQGPELLIRYENEEAVDDSQLPKDRFSAERLKGVDSTLKIQPAELGDSAVYLCASSRVVGRGEQYFGPGTRLTVT.

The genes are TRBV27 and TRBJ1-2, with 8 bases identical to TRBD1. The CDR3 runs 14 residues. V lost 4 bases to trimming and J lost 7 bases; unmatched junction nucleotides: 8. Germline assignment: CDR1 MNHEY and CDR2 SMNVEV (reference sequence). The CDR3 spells CASSSLGTGGGYTF. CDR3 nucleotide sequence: TGTGCCAGCAGTTCCCTCGGGACAGGTGGTGGCTACACCTTC.

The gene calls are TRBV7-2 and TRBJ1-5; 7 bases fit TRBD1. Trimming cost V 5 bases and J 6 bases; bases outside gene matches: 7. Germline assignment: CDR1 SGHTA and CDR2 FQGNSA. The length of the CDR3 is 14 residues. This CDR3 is CASSRDRAGQPQHF. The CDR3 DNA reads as TGTGCCAGCAGCCGTGACAGGGCCGGTCAGCCCCAGCATTTT.

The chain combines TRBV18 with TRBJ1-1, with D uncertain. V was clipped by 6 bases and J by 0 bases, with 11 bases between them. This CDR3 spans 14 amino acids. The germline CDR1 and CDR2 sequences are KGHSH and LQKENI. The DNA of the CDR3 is TGTGCCAGCTCTCTTCGTGATTTGAACACTGAAGCTTTCTTT. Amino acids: CASSLRDLNTEAFF.

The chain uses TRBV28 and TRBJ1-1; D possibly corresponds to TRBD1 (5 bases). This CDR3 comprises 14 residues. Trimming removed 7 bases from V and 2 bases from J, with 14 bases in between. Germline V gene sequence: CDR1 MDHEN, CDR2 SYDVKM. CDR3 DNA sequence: TGTGCCAGCACCCGACAGCCTAGTAACACTGAAGCTTTCTTT. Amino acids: CASTRQPSNTEAFF.

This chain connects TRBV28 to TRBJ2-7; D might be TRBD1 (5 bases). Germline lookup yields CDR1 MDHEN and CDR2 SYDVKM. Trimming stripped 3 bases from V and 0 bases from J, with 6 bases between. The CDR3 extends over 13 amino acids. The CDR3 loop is CASSFDSSYEQYF. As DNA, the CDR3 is TGTGCCAGCAGTTTTGACAGCTCCTACGAGCAGTACTTC.

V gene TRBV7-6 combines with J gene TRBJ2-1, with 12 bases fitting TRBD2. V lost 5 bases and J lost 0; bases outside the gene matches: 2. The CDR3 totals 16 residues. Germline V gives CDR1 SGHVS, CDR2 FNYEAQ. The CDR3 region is CASSKTSGSSYNEQFF. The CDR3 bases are TGTGCCAGCAGCAAGACTAGCGGGAGCTCCTACAATGAGCAGTTCTTC.

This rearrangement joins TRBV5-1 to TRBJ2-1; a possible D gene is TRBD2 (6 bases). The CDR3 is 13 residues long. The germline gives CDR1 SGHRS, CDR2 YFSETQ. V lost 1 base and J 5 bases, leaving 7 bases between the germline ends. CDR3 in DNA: TGCGCCAGCAGCTTGTGGGGGGACAATGAGCAGTTCTTC. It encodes CASSLWGDNEQFF.

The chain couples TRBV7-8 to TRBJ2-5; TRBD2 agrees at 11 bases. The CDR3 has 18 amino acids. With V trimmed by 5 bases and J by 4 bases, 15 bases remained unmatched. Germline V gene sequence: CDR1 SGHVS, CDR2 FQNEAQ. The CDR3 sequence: CASSGRQKLAGAGETQYF. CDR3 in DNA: TGTGCCAGCAGCGGCCGACAGAAACTAGCGGGAGCAGGAGAGACCCAGTACTTC.

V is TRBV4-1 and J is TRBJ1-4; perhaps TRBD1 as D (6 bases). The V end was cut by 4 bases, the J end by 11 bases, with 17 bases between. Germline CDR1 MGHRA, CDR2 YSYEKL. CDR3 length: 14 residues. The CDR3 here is CASSRVAGAGKLFF. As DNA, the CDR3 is TGCGCCAGCAGCCGGGTGGCAGGGGCTGGGAAACTGTTTTTT.

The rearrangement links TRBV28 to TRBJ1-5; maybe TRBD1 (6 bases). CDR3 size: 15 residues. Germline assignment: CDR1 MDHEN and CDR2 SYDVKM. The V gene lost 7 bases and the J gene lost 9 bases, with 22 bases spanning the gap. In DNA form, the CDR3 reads TGTGCCAGCATTCCCTCACGCGGGGGCTTTGGGCCCCAGCATTTT. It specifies CASIPSRGGFGPQHF.

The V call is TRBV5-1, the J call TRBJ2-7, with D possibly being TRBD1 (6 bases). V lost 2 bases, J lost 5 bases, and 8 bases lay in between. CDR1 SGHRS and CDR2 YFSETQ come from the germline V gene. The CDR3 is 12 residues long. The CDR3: CASSFNRDEQYF. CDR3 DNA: TGCGCCAGCAGCTTTAACAGGGACGAGCAGTACTTC.

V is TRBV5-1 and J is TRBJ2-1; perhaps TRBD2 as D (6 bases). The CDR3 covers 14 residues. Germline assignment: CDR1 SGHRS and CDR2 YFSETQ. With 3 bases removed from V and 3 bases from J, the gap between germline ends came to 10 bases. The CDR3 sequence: CASSSTSRYNEQFF. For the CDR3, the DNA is TGCGCCAGCAGCTCTACTAGCCGCTACAATGAGCAGTTCTTC.

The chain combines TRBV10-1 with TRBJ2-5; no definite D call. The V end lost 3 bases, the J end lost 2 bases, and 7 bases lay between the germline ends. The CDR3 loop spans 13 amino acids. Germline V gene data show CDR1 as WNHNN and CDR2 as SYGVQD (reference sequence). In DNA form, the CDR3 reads TGCGCCAGCAGTGACGCAGGACAAGAGACCCAGTACTTC. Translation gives CASSDAGQETQYF.

This chain's CDR3 is CASSLYQGAVDTEAFF. CDR3 in DNA: TGTGCCAGCAGCCTTTACCAGGGGGCTGTCGACACTGAAGCTTTCTTT. The chain joins TRBV28 to TRBJ1-1; TRBD1 matches at 8 bases. Looked up from germline, CDR1 is MDHEN and CDR2 is SYDVKM. V shed 6 bases and J 3 bases; nucleotides not matched to a gene: 12. CDR3 length: 16 amino acids.

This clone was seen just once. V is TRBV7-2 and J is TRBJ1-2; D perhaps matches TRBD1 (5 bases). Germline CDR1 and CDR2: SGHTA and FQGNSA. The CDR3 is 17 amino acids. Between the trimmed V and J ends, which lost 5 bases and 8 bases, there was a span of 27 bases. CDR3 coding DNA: TGTGCCAGCAGCCCCACTGGGGCCAGGTCGGACTTTTGGGGCTACACCTTC. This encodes CASSPTGARSDFWGYTF.

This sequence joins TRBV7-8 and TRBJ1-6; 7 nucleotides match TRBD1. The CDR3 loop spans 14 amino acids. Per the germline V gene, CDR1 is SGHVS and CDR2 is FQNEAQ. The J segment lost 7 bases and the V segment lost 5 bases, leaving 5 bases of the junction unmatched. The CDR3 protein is CASSPTGYNSPLHF. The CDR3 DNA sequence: TGTGCCAGCAGCCCGACAGGGTACAATTCACCCCTCCACTTT.

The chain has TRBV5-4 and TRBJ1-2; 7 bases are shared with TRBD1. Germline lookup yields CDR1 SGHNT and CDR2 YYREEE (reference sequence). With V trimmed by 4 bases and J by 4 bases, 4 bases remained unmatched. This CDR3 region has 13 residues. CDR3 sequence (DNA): TGTGCCAGCAGCCCGGACAGGAGCTATGGCTACACCTTC. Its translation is CASSPDRSYGYTF.

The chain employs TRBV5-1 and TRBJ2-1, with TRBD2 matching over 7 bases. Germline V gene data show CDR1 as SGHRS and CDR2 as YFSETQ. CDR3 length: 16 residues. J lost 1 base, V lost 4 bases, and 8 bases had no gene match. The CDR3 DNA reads TGCGCCAGCAGCGATCAAGCGGGATTTTCCTACAATGAGCAGTTCTTC. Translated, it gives CASSDQAGFSYNEQFF. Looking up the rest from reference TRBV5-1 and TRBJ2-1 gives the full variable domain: KAGVTQTPRYLIKTRGQQVTLSCSPISGHRSVSWYQQTPGQGLQFLFEYFSETQRNKGNFPGRFSGRQFSNSRSEMNVSTLELGDSALYLCASSDQAGFSYNEQFFGPGTRLTVL.

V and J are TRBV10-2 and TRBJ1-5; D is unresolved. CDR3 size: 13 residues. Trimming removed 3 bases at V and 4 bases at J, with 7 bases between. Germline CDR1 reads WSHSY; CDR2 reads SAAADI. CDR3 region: CASSDRPNQPQHF. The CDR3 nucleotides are TGCGCCAGCAGTGACCGTCCTAATCAGCCCCAGCATTTT.

The CDR3 loop reads CASTPGGREETQYF. Written as DNA, the CDR3 is TGTGCCAGCACTCCTGGGGGCAGGGAAGAGACCCAGTACTTC. The J gene is TRBJ2-5, the V gene TRBV28, with a weak D call TRBD1 (6 bases). The CDR3 loop spans 14 amino acids. The V gene lost 7 bases and the J gene lost 3 bases, with 15 bases spanning the gap. Per the germline V gene, CDR1 is MDHEN and CDR2 is SYDVKM.

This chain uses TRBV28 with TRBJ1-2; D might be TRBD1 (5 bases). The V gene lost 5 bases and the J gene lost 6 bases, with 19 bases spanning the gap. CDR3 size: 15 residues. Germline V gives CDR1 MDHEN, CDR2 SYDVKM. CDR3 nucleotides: TGTGCCAGCAGTCTCTTGACAGAAAGAAGAAATGGCTACACCTTC. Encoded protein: CASSLLTERRNGYTF.

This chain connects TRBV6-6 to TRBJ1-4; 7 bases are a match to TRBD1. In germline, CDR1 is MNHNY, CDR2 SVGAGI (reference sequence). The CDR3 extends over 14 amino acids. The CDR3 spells CASGRGTTNEKLFF. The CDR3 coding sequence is TGTGCGTCGGGCAGGGGGACAACTAATGAAAAACTGTTTTTT.

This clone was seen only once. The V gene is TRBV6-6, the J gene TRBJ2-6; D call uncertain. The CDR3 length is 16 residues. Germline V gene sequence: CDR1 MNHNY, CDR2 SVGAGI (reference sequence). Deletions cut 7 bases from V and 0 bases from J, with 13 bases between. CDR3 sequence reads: CASISPGDSGANVLTF. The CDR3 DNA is TGTGCCAGCATATCGCCGGGCGACTCTGGGGCCAACGTCCTGACTTTC.